A single sample is the source of the 13 T cell receptor beta chains below, sequenced in a study of cytomegalovirus exposure and HLA in healthy donors. Clones were read by immunoSEQ multiplex PCR, and TCRdb kept only the in-frame ones, dropping some. The table lists tens of thousands of clones, approximately 94% of them singletons. Sequencing was performed on PBMCs. The origin of the receptors is a man younger than 35 in good health and CMV-seropositive.

This chain connects TRBV27 to TRBJ2-1; 8 nucleotides line up with TRBD2. This CDR3 is 15 amino acids long. The junction had 5 bases not matched to a gene; V was cut back by 7 bases and J by 0 bases. CDR1 MNHEY and CDR2 SMNVEV come from the germline V gene (reference sequence). CDR3 amino acids: CASTRGGLSYNEQFF. The CDR3 DNA reads as TGTGCCAGCACCCGGGGGGGGCTCTCCTACAATGAGCAGTTCTTC.

V gene TRBV7-9 combines with J gene TRBJ2-5, with a possible D match to TRBD1 (5 bases). Germline V gene sequence: CDR1 SEHNR, CDR2 FQNEAQ (reference sequence). The V end was cut by 1 base, the J end by 2 bases, with 14 bases between. The CDR3 has 16 amino acids. The DNA of the CDR3 is TGTGCCAGCAGCTTAGAAGTCGGGCAGGGACAAGAGACCCAGTACTTC. Its translation is CASSLEVGQGQETQYF.

The chain has TRBV28 and TRBJ2-5; weak D call: TRBD2 (6 bases). The CDR3 has 12 residues. Trimming stripped 5 bases from V and 5 bases from J, with 9 bases between. Germline V gene data show CDR1 as MDHEN and CDR2 as SYDVKM. The CDR3 DNA sequence: TGTGCCAGCAGTCTAGCGCCGGAGACCCAGTACTTC. As protein: CASSLAPETQYF.

The J gene is TRBJ2-7, the V gene TRBV11-2; 11 bases are a match to TRBD1. The CDR3 loop spans 15 amino acids. J lost 4 bases, V lost 0 bases, and 2 bases had no gene match. The germline CDR1 and CDR2 sequences are SGHAT and FQNNGV. CDR3 in DNA: TGTGCCAGCAGCTTAGATCGGGACAGGGGGTACGAGCAGTACTTC. Its translation is CASSLDRDRGYEQYF.

This chain joins TRBV5-1 and TRBJ2-3, with 13 bases identical to TRBD2. CDR1 and CDR2 (germline): SGHRS, YFSETQ. CDR3 length equals 17 residues. V lost 2 bases and J lost 7; bases outside the gene matches: 10. CDR3 protein: CASSFDPGTSGVHTQYF. For the CDR3, the DNA is TGCGCCAGCAGCTTCGACCCCGGGACTAGCGGGGTCCATACGCAGTATTTT.

V is TRBV11-1 and J is TRBJ2-3, with D possibly matching TRBD1 (5 bases). V lost 5 bases to trimming and J lost 2 bases, with 11 bases between them. The germline CDR1 and CDR2 sequences are SGHAT and FQDESV (reference sequence). The CDR3 totals 14 residues. The CDR3 DNA reads TGTGCCAGCAGCCGGAAGGGGAACACAGATACGCAGTATTTT. Translated: CASSRKGNTDTQYF.

V and J are TRBV18 and TRBJ2-6; the match to TRBD2 covers 10 bases. The CDR3 loop spans 18 amino acids. Germline V lookup: CDR1 KGHSH, CDR2 LQKENI. V shed 3 bases, J shed 1 base, and the junction held 6 bases outside the gene matches. CDR3 nucleotides: TGTGCCAGCTCACCGCTGGCTAGCGGGGGATCTGGGGCCAACGTCCTGACTTTC. It specifies CASSPLASGGSGANVLTF.

The V and J genes are TRBV11-3 and TRBJ1-1; no reliable D call. Germline CDR1 is SGHNT and CDR2 is YENEEA. CDR3 size: 12 residues. The germline V and J ends were trimmed by 2 bases and 8 bases, with 9 bases remaining between them. The CDR3 DNA reads as TGTGCCAGCAGCTTATGGGCAGAGGAAGCTTTCTTT. Translating gives CASSLWAEEAFF.

This clone was observed a single time. The rearrangement joins TRBV15 to TRBJ2-3, with D unresolved. Trimming cost V 0 bases and J 2 bases, with 6 bases left between them. CDR3 length equals 14 residues. Germline lookup yields CDR1 LNHNV and CDR2 YYDKDF (reference sequence). CDR3 residues: CATSRDRFTDTQYF. The CDR3 DNA reads as TGTGCCACCAGCAGAGATCGGTTCACAGATACGCAGTATTTT.

The chain links TRBV29-1 to TRBJ2-2; 7 bases agree with TRBD1. Germline loops: CDR1 SQVTM, CDR2 ANQGSEA. The CDR3 consists of 15 residues. With V trimmed by 6 bases and J by 0 bases, 7 bases remained unmatched. The CDR3 DNA follows: TGCAGCGTCGTACAGGGACAGACGAACACCGGGGAGCTGTTTTTT. Protein sequence: CSVVQGQTNTGELFF.

The chain joins TRBV4-1 to TRBJ1-6; maybe TRBD1 (5 bases). CDR1 is MGHRA and CDR2 is YSYEKL in the germline V gene. The V end was cut by 4 bases, the J end by 8 bases, with 21 bases between. This CDR3 region has 17 residues. The CDR3 nucleotides read TGCGCCAGCAGCCGAAAAAGGGGAATGCAGGGTGATTCACCCCTCCACTTT. Protein product: CASSRKRGMQGDSPLHF.

This clone was detected only a few times. This chain links TRBV5-8 with TRBJ2-3, with D possibly TRBD1 on 6 matching bases. Germline loops: CDR1 SGHTS, CDR2 YDEGEE. With 0 bases removed from V and 5 bases from J, the gap between germline ends came to 7 bases. CDR3 size: 13 residues. The DNA for the CDR3 is TGTGCCAGCAGCTTGGACAGGGTAGATACGCAGTATTTT. Encoded protein: CASSLDRVDTQYF.

This clone was detected once. CDR3 sequence reads: CASSLVSEAFF. The DNA of the CDR3 is TGTGCCAGCAGCTTAGTCTCTGAAGCTTTCTTT. The rearrangement uses TRBV11-2 and TRBJ1-1; no firm D call. Trimming removed 1 base at V and 6 bases at J, with 3 bases between. Germline CDR1 SGHAT, CDR2 FQNNGV. The CDR3 has 11 amino acids.